One sample yielded the 4 T cell receptor beta chains listed below, sequenced in a study of PD-L1 blockade in urothelial cancer. The time point denotes: pretreatment peripheral blood. Assay: immunoSEQ multiplex PCR; the TCRdb copy retains only in-frame clones and omits some. The sample includes about 81,000 clones, 70% to 90% seen only once; the top ten take approximately 7.1%. The sample here was PBMCs, taken around atezolizumab (anti-PD-L1) treatment. These receptors were taken from a man aged 40-49 years with urothelial cancer.

The J gene is TRBJ2-7, the V gene TRBV9; 9 bases are a match to TRBD2. Germline V gene lookup returns CDR1 SGDLS and CDR2 YYNGEE. The CDR3 totals 17 residues. V shed 3 bases, J shed 4 bases, and the junction held 14 bases outside the gene matches. The CDR3 region is CASSAADGSGSVYEQYF. The DNA of the CDR3 is TGTGCCAGCAGCGCGGCGGATGGTAGCGGGAGCGTATACGAGCAGTACTTC.

The chain combines TRBV19 with TRBJ1-3, with 9 bases lining up with TRBD1. The trim removed 7 bases at V and 0 bases at J, leaving 4 bases unmatched. CDR1 and CDR2 from the germline V gene are LNHDA and SQIVND (reference sequence). CDR3 length: 15 residues. The DNA of the CDR3 is TGTGCCAGTAAGACAGGGGGAAACTCTGGAAACACCATATATTTT. As protein: CASKTGGNSGNTIYF.

This clone has just one count. The rearrangement joins TRBV28 to TRBJ2-7; a weak D match, TRBD1 (6 bases). The CDR3 runs to 15 residues. Germline V gene data show CDR1 as MDHEN and CDR2 as SYDVKM. V lost 5 bases and J lost 3, with 17 bases in between. This chain's CDR3 is CASSLQGFSSYEQYF. CDR3 DNA sequence: TGTGCCAGCAGTCTTCAGGGGTTCTCTAGCTACGAGCAGTACTTC.

The chain joins TRBV2 to TRBJ1-2; 11 bases match TRBD1. V shed 9 bases and J 8 bases; nucleotides not matched to a gene: 8. Germline CDR1 SNHLY, CDR2 FYNNEI. This CDR3 contains 13 residues. Here the CDR3 DNA reads TGTGCCAGTGGAGGACAGGGGGCGATGGGCTACACCTTC. Protein: CASGGQGAMGYTF.